This record looks at one T cell receptor beta chain sequence and its context. Its matching antigen is unknown. The record originates from a study of cytomegalovirus exposure and HLA in healthy donors. Study-wide findings and caveats: Presence/absence analyses took donor sequencing depth as roughly uniform. It was reported that the classifier diagnosed cytomegalovirus status with high specificity and sensitivity in both the original and validation cohorts. TCR beta V segments were, for the most part, productive about 87% or about 30% of the time in an earlier analysis.

The donors (healthy individuals) were bone marrow donors. V was trimmed by 2 bases and J by 4 bases, leaving 7 bases between them. CDR1 and CDR2 from the germline V gene are SGHAT and FQNNGV. This CDR3 spans 13 amino acids. With 60 Vbeta and 13 Jbeta primers, the PCR was carried out. Produced via immunoSEQ multiplex PCR; TCRdb's table is partial and in-frame only. The repertoire holds under 200,000 clones, around 88% seen once, with 0.75% to 0.95% in the top ten. Specimen: PBMCs. The rearrangement links TRBV11-2 to TRBJ2-3, with D possibly being TRBD1 (5 bases). The TCR originated in a woman between 25 and 40 years old in good health and CMV-seronegative. CDR3 residues: CASSLSRADTQYF. CDR3 coding DNA: TGTGCCAGCAGCTTAAGCAGGGCAGATACGCAGTATTTT.